The 32 T cell receptor beta chains in this list originate from one sample, sequenced in a study of shared clonotypes between healthy human individuals (dated by TCRdb to the early 2020s). CD8 naive samples were CD45RO-negative cells positively selected for CCR7, giving a CD45RA+CCR7+ population that excluded TemRA cells. To prepare the library, the immunoSEQ multiplex PCR assay was applied. TCRdb obtained this table from immuneACCESS and retained in-frame rearrangements with V and J assigned. These tables miss some clones; where compared with another copy, unresolved V genes account for less than half of the shortfall, and the remainder is unexplained. This sample has over 750,000 clones in its table, and 95% to 97% of those were observed once. Clones ranked in the top ten supply less than 0.25% of the sample. Sequenced: naive CD8+ T cells sorted from blood. The cell subset or site label, as the study defines it: CD45RA+CCR7+. The receptor set was obtained from a man aged 25 to 40 in good health.

Concerning this clone itself: The sample holds other DNA sequences that translate to the same CDR3. The chain links TRBV9 to TRBJ1-4; D gene ambiguous. The ends were cut back, 0 bases at V and 6 bases at J, with 6 bases in the middle. This CDR3 spans 13 amino acids. Germline-derived CDR1 and CDR2 are SGDLS and YYNGEE. Here the CDR3 DNA reads TGTGCCAGCAGCGTAGGTGGGGATGAAAAACTGTTTTTT. It is translated as CASSVGGDEKLFF. The full variable domain, with the rest looked up from reference TRBV9 and TRBJ1-4, is DSGVTQTPKHLITATGQRVTLRCSPRSGDLSVYWYQQSLDQGLQFLIQYYNGEERAKGNILERFSAQQFPDLHSELNLSSLELGDSALYFCASSVGGDEKLFFGSGTQLSVL.

This rearrangement joins TRBV4-3 to TRBJ1-1, with D perhaps matching TRBD1 (6 bases). Trimming took off 6 bases at V and 1 base at J, with 12 bases between the two ends. The CDR3 is 14 amino acids. Germline CDR1 is LGHNA and CDR2 is YSLEER. CDR3 bases: TGCGCCAGCAGAACAGGGAGGTGGAACACTGAAGCTTTCTTT. It codes for CASRTGRWNTEAFF.

This sequence joins TRBV11-2 and TRBJ2-2; 10 bases map to TRBD2. V was clipped by 1 base and J by 9 bases; unmatched bases: 2. Germline V gene sequence: CDR1 SGHAT, CDR2 FQNNGV. The CDR3 loop spans 14 amino acids. CDR3 amino acids: CASSLGSGRWELFF. The CDR3, as DNA: TGTGCCAGCAGCTTAGGTAGCGGGAGGTGGGAGCTGTTTTTT.

This chain joins TRBV5-4 and TRBJ2-2; D remains unclear. In germline, CDR1 is SGHNT, CDR2 YYREEE (reference sequence). CDR3 length: 14 amino acids. V lost 0 bases to trimming and J lost 1 base, with 4 bases between them. This CDR3 is CASSLDENTGELFF. The CDR3 region has the DNA TGTGCCAGCAGCTTGGACGAGAACACCGGGGAGCTGTTTTTT.

The CDR3: CASSLNPSGGEQYF. The CDR3 bases are TGTGCCAGCAGCTTAAACCCATCCGGAGGCGAGCAGTACTTC. V usage is TRBV7-9 and J usage is TRBJ2-7; a weak D match, TRBD2 (5 bases). CDR1 and CDR2 from the germline V gene are SEHNR and FQNEAQ (reference sequence). This CDR3 has 14 amino acids. V was trimmed by 2 bases and J by 6 bases, leaving 14 bases between them.

The genes are TRBV25-1 and TRBJ1-1; D call uncertain. Trimming pared 7 bases from V and 1 base from J, leaving 7 bases between. Germline CDR1 and CDR2: MGHDK and SYGVNS. CDR3 length: 12 amino acids. CDR3 amino acids: CASNAGNTEAFF. In DNA, the CDR3 is TGTGCCAGCAATGCCGGGAACACTGAAGCTTTCTTT.

The CDR3 sequence: CASGRDYNEQFF. DNA of the CDR3: TGTGCCAGCGGGCGGGACTACAATGAGCAGTTCTTC. V is TRBV11-2 and J is TRBJ2-1, with D possibly being TRBD2 (6 bases). The CDR3 is 12 residues long. Per the germline V gene, CDR1 is SGHAT and CDR2 is FQNNGV. The ends were cut back, 8 bases at V and 3 bases at J, with 8 bases in the middle. The full variable domain, with the rest looked up from reference TRBV11-2 and TRBJ2-1, is EAGVAQSPRYKIIEKRQSVAFWCNPISGHATLYWYQQILGQGPKLLIQFQNNGVVDDSQLPKDRFSAERLKGVDSTLKIQPAKLEDSAVYLCASGRDYNEQFFGPGTRLTVL.

This rearrangement joins TRBV11-2 to TRBJ1-5; the D is unclear. There are 15 residues in the CDR3. Per germline, CDR1 SGHAT and CDR2 FQNNGV. V shed 1 base and J shed 0 bases, with 7 bases lying between them. For the CDR3, the DNA is TGTGCCAGCAGCTTAGCAGGTTATAGCAATCAGCCCCAGCATTTT. It codes for CASSLAGYSNQPQHF.

In nucleotides, the CDR3 is TGTGCCAGCAGCCTGCGCGGGAGATTCGATGAGCAGTTCTTC. This codes for CASSLRGRFDEQFF. The chain recombines TRBV7-8 with TRBJ2-1; 7 nucleotides align to TRBD2. V was clipped by 5 bases and J by 8 bases; unmatched bases: 9. Germline CDR1 and CDR2: SGHVS and FQNEAQ. The CDR3 totals 14 residues.

The chain's CDR3 is CASSETGHRAEKLFF. CDR3 coding DNA: TGTGCCAGCAGTGAGACGGGACACCGGGCCGAGAAACTGTTTTTT. The rearrangement uses TRBV25-1 and TRBJ1-4; tentatively, D is TRBD1 (6 bases). Germline CDR1 is MGHDK and CDR2 is SYGVNS. The CDR3 is made up of 15 amino acids. The germline V and J ends were trimmed by 3 bases and 11 bases, with 19 bases remaining between them. The full variable domain, its missing parts supplied by reference TRBV25-1 and TRBJ1-4, is EADIYQTPRYLVIGTGKKITLECSQTMGHDKMYWYQQDPGMELHLIHYSYGVNSTEKGDLSSESTVSRIRTEHFPLTLESARPSHTSQYLCASSETGHRAEKLFFGSGTQLSVL.

This chain joins TRBV7-9 and TRBJ2-7, with D possibly TRBD1 on 6 matching bases. This CDR3 has 14 amino acids. The germline V gene has CDR1 SEHNR and CDR2 FQNEAQ (reference sequence). V shed 4 bases and J shed 1 base, with 11 bases lying between them. For the CDR3, the DNA is TGTGCCAGCAGCTCAGGACAGAAGTCCTACGAGCAGTACTTC. Its translation: CASSSGQKSYEQYF.

To note about this clone: This sample also contains other DNA sequences that code for the same CDR3. The chain links TRBV4-1 to TRBJ2-7; 9 bases line up with TRBD2. The CDR3 is made up of 15 amino acids. V trimming: 3 bases; J trimming: 0 bases; junction bases outside the gene matches: 3. CDR1 MGHRA and CDR2 YSYEKL come from the germline V gene. CDR3 coding DNA: TGCGCCAGCAGCCAGGATAGCGGGAGCTCCTACGAGCAGTACTTC. Its translation is CASSQDSGSSYEQYF.

The chain uses TRBV5-1 and TRBJ2-5; maybe TRBD2 (5 bases). The CDR3 is made up of 14 amino acids. CDR1 SGHRS and CDR2 YFSETQ come from the germline V gene. Trimming took 2 bases from V and 9 from J, leaving 17 bases between them. For the CDR3, the DNA is TGCGCCAGCAGCTTTGAGGGCACGATCAGTCCCCAGTACTTC. Amino acids: CASSFEGTISPQYF.

The chain has TRBV18 and TRBJ1-2; TRBD1 is a possible D gene (5 bases). The CDR3 is 13 residues long. The germline V gene has CDR1 KGHSH and CDR2 LQKENI. Trimming shortened V by 6 bases and J by 4 bases, and 12 bases separated the two germline ends. CDR3 region: CASSSEGTYGYTF. The CDR3 DNA reads as TGTGCCAGCTCCTCGGAAGGGACCTATGGCTACACCTTC.

The rearrangement uses TRBV11-2 and TRBJ1-3; D ambiguous. V was pared by 7 bases and J by 2 bases, with 12 bases between. The CDR3 spans 14 residues. Germline loops: CDR1 SGHAT, CDR2 FQNNGV. The CDR3 coding sequence is TGTGCCAGCATGCGGATAAGTACTGGAAACACCATATATTTT. Its translation: CASMRISTGNTIYF.

V usage is TRBV6-5 and J usage is TRBJ1-4; D is unresolved. Germline CDR1 and CDR2: MNHEY and SVGAGI. Trimming left V 6 bases short and J 4 bases short, with 15 bases between. The CDR3 loop spans 15 amino acids. CDR3 region: CASSLNLGNNEKLFF. CDR3 DNA sequence: TGTGCCAGCAGCCTTAACTTAGGCAATAATGAAAAACTGTTTTTT.

This clone was picked up one time. V is TRBV9 and J is TRBJ2-1; tentatively, D is TRBD1 (6 bases). With 0 bases removed from V and 9 bases from J, the gap between germline ends came to 13 bases. The CDR3 is 14 residues long. Per germline, CDR1 SGDLS and CDR2 YYNGEE. The CDR3 sequence is CASSVGQGTFEQFF. The CDR3 DNA sequence: TGTGCCAGCAGCGTAGGGCAGGGGACGTTTGAGCAGTTCTTC.

Comments on this clone: Within the sample, other DNA sequences also encode this same CDR3. The chain links TRBV27 to TRBJ2-1, with 8 bases matching TRBD2. Germline CDR1 is MNHEY and CDR2 is SMNVEV (reference sequence). Trimming at V came to 2 bases and at J to 1 base, leaving 1 base not matched to a gene. The CDR3 is 15 residues long. The CDR3 DNA sequence: TGTGCCAGCAGTTTAGGGACTAGGTCCTACAATGAGCAGTTCTTC. It translates to CASSLGTRSYNEQFF.

The chain recombines TRBV9 with TRBJ2-1; D uncertain. In germline, CDR1 is SGDLS, CDR2 YYNGEE. This CDR3 region has 15 residues. V was cut by 3 bases and J by 6 bases, with 16 bases left in between. CDR3 coding DNA: TGTGCCAGCAGCGGCCCATACGATACCCCCAATGAGCAGTTCTTC. It yields the protein CASSGPYDTPNEQFF.

V gene TRBV5-1 combines with J gene TRBJ2-7; possibly TRBD1 or TRBD2 for D (5 bases each). CDR3 length: 14 amino acids. The V gene's germline CDR1 is SGHRS and CDR2 YFSETQ. V lost 4 bases, J lost 6 bases, and 17 bases lay in between. The CDR3 region is CASSQPGPTAEQYF. DNA of the CDR3: TGCGCCAGCAGCCAACCGGGACCCACTGCCGAGCAGTACTTC.

The chain has TRBV2 and TRBJ2-7, with a weak D call TRBD1 (7 bases). The CDR3 has 14 amino acids. From germline, CDR1 is SNHLY and CDR2 FYNNEI. V was pared by 3 bases and J by 5 bases, with 14 bases between. This chain's CDR3 is CASSERARGDEQYF. In nucleotides, the CDR3 is TGTGCCAGCAGTGAGCGGGCCAGGGGGGACGAGCAGTACTTC. The full variable domain, in which reference TRBV2 and TRBJ2-7 provide the parts outside the CDR3, is EPEVTQTPSHQVTQMGQEVILRCVPISNHLYFYWYRQILGQKVEFLVSFYNNEISEKSEIFDDQFSVERPDGSNFTLKIRSTKLEDSAMYFCASSERARGDEQYFGPGTRLTVT.

This clone was seen a single time. This sequence joins TRBV7-6 and TRBJ2-5; D possibly matches TRBD1 or TRBD2 (6 bases each). The germline CDR1 and CDR2 sequences are SGHVS and FNYEAQ. Between the trimmed V and J ends, which lost 7 bases and 5 bases, there was a span of 23 bases. This CDR3 comprises 16 residues. CDR3 region: CASILRGASLVETQYF. CDR3 coding DNA: TGTGCCAGCATTCTAAGGGGGGCGTCTCTTGTGGAGACCCAGTACTTC.

The V and J genes are TRBV2 and TRBJ1-4, with 8 positions matching TRBD1. In germline, CDR1 is SNHLY, CDR2 FYNNEI. The length of the CDR3 is 16 residues. With 6 bases clipped from V and 0 bases from J, the junction kept 6 bases outside the gene matches. The CDR3 loop is CASSRDRSATNEKLFF. The CDR3 bases are TGTGCCAGCAGCAGGGACAGGTCTGCAACTAATGAAAAACTGTTTTTT. The entire variable domain, with the rest obtained from reference TRBV2 and TRBJ1-4, is as follows: EPEVTQTPSHQVTQMGQEVILRCVPISNHLYFYWYRQILGQKVEFLVSFYNNEISEKSEIFDDQFSVERPDGSNFTLKIRSTKLEDSAMYFCASSRDRSATNEKLFFGSGTQLSVL.

The J gene is TRBJ2-5, the V gene TRBV29-1; 11 bases line up with TRBD1. Germline V gene sequence: CDR1 SQVTM, CDR2 ANQGSEA. The ends lost 5 bases at V and 8 bases at J; junction bases unmatched: 7. This CDR3 is built from 13 residues. CDR3 sequence (DNA): TGCAGCGTTACCGGGACAGGGGGGTCAACCCAGTACTTC. This gives the protein CSVTGTGGSTQYF.

This chain links TRBV28 with TRBJ2-5, with 9 bases aligning to TRBD1. Germline V CDR1 and CDR2: MDHEN, SYDVKM. The CDR3 is 16 residues long. V lost 5 bases and J lost 2; bases outside the gene matches: 9. In DNA, the CDR3 is TGTGCCAGCAGTACGGGACAGGGAAAAGTACAAGAGACCCAGTACTTC. This sequence encodes CASSTGQGKVQETQYF. Complete variable domain (other parts from reference TRBV28 and TRBJ2-5): DVKVTQSSRYLVKRTGEKVFLECVQDMDHENMFWYRQDPGLGLRLIYFSYDVKMKEKGDIPEGYSVSREKKERFSLILESASTNQTSMYLCASSTGQGKVQETQYFGPGTRLLVL.

Concerning this clone: Other DNA sequences in the same sample also yield this CDR3. The rearrangement links TRBV19 to TRBJ2-1, with no clear D. The length of the CDR3 is 13 residues. V gave up 4 bases and J gave up 4 bases, with 8 bases separating them. Germline values: CDR1 LNHDA, CDR2 SQIVND (reference sequence). The chain's CDR3 is CASSTDGYNEQFF. Written as DNA, the CDR3 is TGTGCCAGTAGTACCGACGGGTACAATGAGCAGTTCTTC.

This chain uses TRBV6-1 with TRBJ2-1; 9 nucleotides align to TRBD1. The CDR3 is 15 amino acids. After removal of 6 bases from V and 4 bases from J, the junction contained 7 bases not matched to a gene. Germline V gives CDR1 MNHNS, CDR2 SASEGT. The CDR3 DNA is TGTGCCAGCAGGTTGGACAGGGGAACTTACAATGAGCAGTTCTTC. Amino acid sequence: CASRLDRGTYNEQFF.

This sequence joins TRBV5-1 and TRBJ2-1, with 13 bases lining up with TRBD2. The CDR3 length is 17 residues. The trim removed 2 bases at V and 5 bases at J, leaving 7 bases unmatched. The germline V gene encodes CDR1 SGHRS and CDR2 YFSETQ. CDR3 loop: CASSFGLAGVIDNEQFF. CDR3 DNA sequence: TGCGCCAGCAGCTTCGGACTAGCGGGAGTCATCGACAATGAGCAGTTCTTC.

Written as DNA, the CDR3 is TGTGCCAGCAGCATAGGGACAGGGGGACAGCCCCAGCATTTT. Residues: CASSIGTGGQPQHF. The chain carries TRBV7-2 and TRBJ1-5, with TRBD1 matching over 11 bases. Germline CDR1 is SGHTA and CDR2 is FQGNSA. Trimming cost V 5 bases and J 7 bases; bases outside gene matches: 4. The CDR3 is made up of 14 amino acids.

V and J are TRBV19 and TRBJ2-3; D is uncertain. The V and J ends lost 2 bases and 2 bases respectively, with 8 bases between them. This CDR3 is built from 14 residues. Germline V lookup: CDR1 LNHDA, CDR2 SQIVND (reference sequence). CDR3: CASSISQITDTQYF. CDR3 bases: TGTGCCAGTAGTATAAGTCAGATCACAGATACGCAGTATTTT.

The chain employs TRBV27 and TRBJ2-1; 7 nucleotides agree with TRBD1. The J segment lost 8 bases and the V segment lost 3 bases, leaving 10 bases of the junction unmatched. There are 15 residues in the CDR3. Germline-derived CDR1 and CDR2 are MNHEY and SMNVEV (reference sequence). The CDR3 region has the DNA TGTGCCAGCAGTTTGTCACCGGGACAGAACGATGAGCAGTTCTTC. It encodes CASSLSPGQNDEQFF.

This chain connects TRBV7-9 to TRBJ2-5; possible D gene TRBD2, 5 bases. Germline CDR1 and CDR2: SEHNR and FQNEAQ (reference sequence). The V and J ends lost 2 bases and 4 bases respectively, with 14 bases between them. The CDR3 consists of 15 residues. The CDR3 DNA reads as TGTGCCAGCAGCTTAATAGTCGGGATAGGAGAGACCCAGTACTTC. Amino acid sequence: CASSLIVGIGETQYF.